The 22 T cell receptor beta chains below come from one sample, sequenced in a study of cytomegalovirus exposure and HLA in healthy donors. Clones were read by immunoSEQ multiplex PCR, and TCRdb kept only the in-frame ones, dropping some. The table records 100,000 to 120,000 clones, approximately 89% of them present only once. Sequenced input: PBMCs. Receptor source: a woman aged 18-30 years in good health and CMV-seronegative.

This chain links TRBV5-4 with TRBJ2-1; tentative D call: TRBD1 (6 bases). This CDR3 contains 16 residues. From germline, CDR1 is SGHNT and CDR2 YYREEE (reference sequence). The V end lost 4 bases, the J end lost 4 bases, and 18 bases lay between the germline ends. The CDR3: CASSPSTGSLYNEQFF. The DNA of the CDR3 is TGTGCCAGCAGCCCCTCGACAGGTTCACTTTACAATGAGCAGTTCTTC.

This chain connects TRBV18 to TRBJ1-2; TRBD1 agrees at 10 bases. V shed 1 base and J 6 bases; nucleotides not matched to a gene: 8. The CDR3 has 16 residues. Germline V gives CDR1 KGHSH, CDR2 LQKENI. CDR3 amino acids: CASSPQKTGGENGYTF. The DNA for the CDR3 is TGTGCCAGCTCACCACAAAAGACAGGGGGCGAGAATGGCTACACCTTC.

The chain couples TRBV7-6 to TRBJ1-4, with a tentative D call TRBD1 (6 bases). V was cut by 6 bases and J by 5 bases, with 16 bases left in between. CDR3 length: 15 amino acids. Germline assignment: CDR1 SGHVS and CDR2 FNYEAQ. The CDR3 loop reads CASSGTGRGNEKLFF. CDR3 coding DNA: TGTGCCAGCAGTGGCACAGGGAGGGGGAATGAAAAACTGTTTTTT.

The V and J genes are TRBV4-1 and TRBJ2-7; D may be TRBD1 (7 bases). This CDR3 is 16 amino acids long. V gave up 3 bases and J gave up 1 base, with 16 bases separating them. Germline assignment: CDR1 MGHRA and CDR2 YSYEKL. The CDR3 loop reads CASSHEGGDRSYEQYF. CDR3 bases: TGCGCCAGCAGCCATGAAGGAGGGGACAGATCCTACGAGCAGTACTTC.

This chain links TRBV28 with TRBJ2-3, with 7 bases aligning to TRBD1. This CDR3 is 16 amino acids long. Germline-derived CDR1 and CDR2 are MDHEN and SYDVKM. V gave up 4 bases and J gave up 3 bases; unmatched junction bases: 10. The CDR3 loop is CASSSPGTDTTDTQYF. The DNA for the CDR3 is TGTGCCAGCAGTTCCCCGGGGACAGATACGACAGATACGCAGTATTTT.

V and J are TRBV7-9 and TRBJ2-1; D is uncertain. V was cut by 1 base and J by 1 base, with 14 bases left in between. Germline values: CDR1 SEHNR, CDR2 FQNEAQ (reference sequence). This CDR3 region has 17 residues. The CDR3 loop reads CASSLVGFGESYNEQFF. Written as DNA, the CDR3 is TGTGCCAGCAGCTTAGTGGGCTTCGGTGAGTCCTACAATGAGCAGTTCTTC.

The chain uses TRBV28 and TRBJ2-7; no definite D call. The CDR3 is 12 residues long. CDR1 and CDR2 (germline): MDHEN, SYDVKM. Trimming shortened V by 7 bases and J by 4 bases, and 11 bases separated the two germline ends. The CDR3 is CASTGSTYEQYF. As DNA, the CDR3 is TGTGCCAGCACTGGCAGTACGTACGAGCAGTACTTC. Together with reference TRBV28 and TRBJ2-7, the CDR3 gives the full variable domain: DVKVTQSSRYLVKRTGEKVFLECVQDMDHENMFWYRQDPGLGLRLIYFSYDVKMKEKGDIPEGYSVSREKKERFSLILESASTNQTSMYLCASTGSTYEQYFGPGTRLTVT.

The genes are TRBV19 and TRBJ2-3; a weak D match, TRBD2 (5 bases). CDR1 is LNHDA, CDR2 SQIVND, per germline (reference sequence). The CDR3 extends over 14 amino acids. With 3 bases removed from V and 1 base from J, the gap between germline ends came to 8 bases. DNA for the CDR3: TGTGCCAGTAGTATCCGGGGAGGCACAGATACGCAGTATTTT. Protein sequence: CASSIRGGTDTQYF.

The chain has TRBV30 and TRBJ2-5; 11 bases line up with TRBD2. The junction had 5 bases not matched to a gene; V was cut back by 1 base and J by 1 base. The CDR3 totals 16 residues. Looked up from germline, CDR1 is GTSNPN and CDR2 is SVGIG (reference sequence). This CDR3 is CAWSARGLAVQETQYF. Written as DNA, the CDR3 is TGTGCCTGGAGTGCCCGGGGACTAGCGGTCCAAGAGACCCAGTACTTC.

The chain combines TRBV19 with TRBJ2-5; D uncertain. CDR1 LNHDA and CDR2 SQIVND come from the germline V gene (reference sequence). There are 13 residues in the CDR3. Trimming left V 3 bases short and J 4 bases short, with 9 bases between. The CDR3 spells CASSIRPGETQYF. CDR3 nucleotide sequence: TGTGCCAGTAGTATCCGCCCGGGAGAGACCCAGTACTTC.

The CDR3 sequence: CASSQGTGTPRGNTIYF. CDR3 DNA sequence: TGCGCCAGCAGCCAGGGGACCGGGACACCGAGAGGAAACACCATATATTTT. This chain joins TRBV4-1 and TRBJ1-3; D may be TRBD1 (6 bases). V was clipped by 3 bases and J by 4 bases, with 19 bases between them. Germline assignment: CDR1 MGHRA and CDR2 YSYEKL. The CDR3 totals 17 residues.

Only one count was recorded for this clone. This chain links TRBV9 with TRBJ1-1; 7 bases align to TRBD1. The V segment lost 0 bases and the J segment 5 bases; nucleotides outside the gene matches: 4. Germline V gene sequence: CDR1 SGDLS, CDR2 YYNGEE. This CDR3 has 14 residues. The CDR3 here is CASSVGQGSTEAFF. CDR3 nucleotides: TGTGCCAGCAGCGTAGGACAGGGAAGTACTGAAGCTTTCTTT.

As for this clone: Its ends do not fully match the called genes, so a read error is possible. The gene calls are TRBV28 and TRBJ2-7, with D perhaps TRBD2 (5 bases). Per germline, CDR1 MDHEN and CDR2 SYDVKM. CDR3 length: 11 residues. The CDR3, as DNA: TGTGCCAGCAGTAGTGCGGGCGGATTAAACTTC. This codes for CASSSAGGLNF.

The chain has TRBV5-6 and TRBJ1-5; D gene uncertain. CDR1 SGHDT and CDR2 YYEEEE come from the germline V gene. Trimming shortened V by 3 bases and J by 2 bases, and 6 bases separated the two germline ends. The CDR3 is made up of 13 amino acids. Here the CDR3 reads CASSSTGNQPQHF. CDR3 DNA: TGTGCCAGCAGCTCAACGGGCAATCAGCCCCAGCATTTT.

The V and J genes are TRBV6-5 and TRBJ2-3; maybe TRBD2 (5 bases). The germline V gene has CDR1 MNHEY and CDR2 SVGAGI. V shed 2 bases and J shed 1 base, with 10 bases lying between them. This CDR3 contains 15 residues. The CDR3 loop is CASSYGVGGTDTQYF. The CDR3 bases are TGTGCCAGCAGTTACGGTGTGGGAGGCACAGATACGCAGTATTTT.

This rearrangement joins TRBV5-4 to TRBJ1-3, with D perhaps TRBD1 (6 bases). This CDR3 comprises 15 residues. The V gene's germline CDR1 is SGHNT and CDR2 YYREEE (reference sequence). V was shortened by 5 bases and J by 0 bases, with 12 bases between the two germline ends. CDR3 in amino acids: CASSTTQGSGNTIYF. In DNA form, the CDR3 reads TGTGCCAGCAGTACTACACAGGGCTCTGGAAACACCATATATTTT.

V is TRBV28 and J is TRBJ1-2; D not resolved. Germline V lookup: CDR1 MDHEN, CDR2 SYDVKM. Trimming left V 3 bases short and J 2 bases short, with 7 bases between. This CDR3 has 13 residues. The chain's CDR3 is CASSFETNYGYTF. The CDR3 bases are TGTGCCAGCAGTTTCGAGACAAACTATGGCTACACCTTC.

The chain is built from TRBV11-2 and TRBJ1-2; 9 positions match TRBD1. J was trimmed by 7 bases and V by 5 bases; bases with no gene match: 8. The CDR3 has 14 residues. From germline, CDR1 is SGHAT and CDR2 FQNNGV. CDR3 DNA: TGTGCCAGCAGCCCGATACAGGGGGCCGGTGGCTACACCTTC. Amino acids: CASSPIQGAGGYTF.

This clone was found once. The chain joins TRBV11-2 to TRBJ2-2; no firm D call. Trimming took off 1 base at V and 6 bases at J, with 9 bases between the two ends. CDR3 size: 14 residues. Germline V gene lookup returns CDR1 SGHAT and CDR2 FQNNGV. Here the CDR3 DNA reads TGTGCCAGCAGCTTAGTAGTCGTGGCCGGGGAGCTGTTTTTT. As protein: CASSLVVVAGELFF.

Only one count was recorded for this clone. The rearrangement joins TRBV30 to TRBJ1-4; D uncertain. The V and J ends lost 2 bases and 2 bases respectively, with 12 bases between them. Germline loops: CDR1 GTSNPN, CDR2 SVGIG (reference sequence). The length of the CDR3 is 15 residues. The CDR3 nucleotides are TGTGCCTGGAGTACCGTTTTAGAGACTAATGAAAAACTGTTTTTT. It translates to CAWSTVLETNEKLFF.

Only one count was recorded for this clone. The gene calls are TRBV28 and TRBJ1-2, with D possibly being TRBD1 (6 bases). The CDR3 sequence is 15 residues long. The ends were cut back, 6 bases at V and 4 bases at J, with 18 bases in the middle. Per germline, CDR1 MDHEN and CDR2 SYDVKM. The CDR3 here is CASSLTGGLGYGYTF. The DNA of the CDR3 is TGTGCCAGCAGCCTAACGGGGGGGCTTGGCTATGGCTACACCTTC.

The V gene is TRBV7-9, the J gene TRBJ2-6; D ambiguous. The CDR3 runs 15 residues. The V and J ends lost 7 bases and 0 bases respectively, with 10 bases between them. Germline V lookup: CDR1 SEHNR, CDR2 FQNEAQ (reference sequence). CDR3 in amino acids: CASTYESSGANVLTF. The CDR3 coding sequence is TGTGCCAGCACTTACGAGAGCTCTGGGGCCAACGTCCTGACTTTC.